This T cell receptor beta chain originates from a study of cytomegalovirus exposure and HLA in healthy donors. Method: immunoSEQ multiplex PCR; TCRdb's copy keeps in-frame clones and lacks some. The data contain under 75,000 clones, roughly 92% of them seen just once; the ten biggest clones take up 5.3%. The V end lost 4 bases, the J end lost 3 bases, and 10 bases lay between the germline ends. Germline V gene data show CDR1 as SGHRS and CDR2 as YFSETQ. This CDR3 contains 14 residues. Material for sequencing was PBMCs. This chain uses TRBV5-1 with TRBJ1-4; maybe TRBD1 (5 bases). This clonotype was sampled from a man between 18 and 29 years old in good health and CMV-seropositive. The CDR3 sequence is CASSRQFSNEKLFF. For the CDR3, the DNA is TGCGCCAGCAGCCGACAGTTTTCTAATGAAAAACTGTTTTTT.